The 29 T cell receptor beta chains reported below all come from one sample, sequenced in a study of shared clonotypes between healthy human individuals. Measured with immunoSEQ multiplex PCR; TCRdb has only the in-frame clones, and not every one. The repertoire consists of some 1,600,000 clones, with 95% to 99% occurring once and the leading ten covering about 0.45%. The sequenced sample consisted of naive CD4+ T cells sorted from blood. Subset indicated: CD45RA+ positively selected. The receptor set was obtained from a man aged 30 to 39 in good health.

This chain links TRBV19 with TRBJ2-1; 11 bases map to TRBD2. The CDR3 is 16 residues long. With 8 bases clipped from V and 11 bases from J, the junction kept 17 bases outside the gene matches. Per germline, CDR1 LNHDA and CDR2 SQIVND (reference sequence). The CDR3 spells CASRISTSGMTSQQFF. CDR3 in DNA: TGTGCCAGTCGCATTTCGACTAGCGGGATGACTAGTCAGCAGTTCTTC.

V gene TRBV14 combines with J gene TRBJ2-1; 7 nucleotides match TRBD2. V shed 5 bases, J shed 3 bases, and the junction held 10 bases outside the gene matches. Germline CDR1 and CDR2: SGHDN and FVKESK. The CDR3 spans 16 residues. The CDR3 loop is CASSVYTGTNYNEQFF. The CDR3 DNA follows: TGTGCCAGCAGCGTTTACACCGGGACTAACTACAATGAGCAGTTCTTC.

The V call is TRBV27, the J call TRBJ1-5, with unresolved D. Deletions cut 4 bases from V and 4 bases from J, with 11 bases between. The CDR3 is 14 amino acids. Germline V gene lookup returns CDR1 MNHEY and CDR2 SMNVEV (reference sequence). The CDR3 DNA reads as TGTGCCAGCAGTTCTCTAAGTCGGAATCAGCCCCAGCATTTT. Protein: CASSSLSRNQPQHF.

This rearrangement joins TRBV7-2 to TRBJ1-4, with 7 bases identical to TRBD1. The V gene's germline CDR1 is SGHTA and CDR2 FQGNSA. The CDR3 runs 14 residues. V shed 5 bases and J 7 bases; nucleotides not matched to a gene: 7. DNA for the CDR3: TGTGCCAGCAGCCAGGACAGGAATACTGAAAAACTGTTTTTT. It yields the protein CASSQDRNTEKLFF.

The J gene is TRBJ2-7, the V gene TRBV15; D remains ambiguous. CDR1 and CDR2 from the germline V gene are LNHNV and YYDKDF (reference sequence). Deletions cut 1 base from V and 2 bases from J, with 15 bases between. The CDR3 is 16 amino acids. The chain's CDR3 is CATSRVGLDATYEQYF. The CDR3 DNA is TGTGCCACCAGCAGAGTCGGATTAGACGCGACCTACGAGCAGTACTTC. Drawing the rest from reference TRBV15 and TRBJ2-7, the complete variable domain is DAMVIQNPRYQVTQFGKPVTLSCSQTLNHNVMYWYQQKSSQAPKLLFHYYDKDFNNEADTPDNFQSRRPNTSFCFLDIRSPGLGDTAMYLCATSRVGLDATYEQYFGPGTRLTVT.

V and J are TRBV4-1 and TRBJ2-1, with 7 positions matching TRBD2. CDR3 size: 16 residues. CDR1 is MGHRA, CDR2 YSYEKL, per germline. Trimming took 3 bases from V and 0 from J; bases not matched to a gene: 5. The DNA for the CDR3 is TGCGCCAGCAGCCAGGCTAGCGGTAGCTCCTACAATGAGCAGTTCTTC. This sequence encodes CASSQASGSSYNEQFF.

The rearrangement joins TRBV9 to TRBJ1-5, with 8 bases fitting TRBD1. J was trimmed by 1 base and V by 0 bases; bases with no gene match: 3. The CDR3 totals 16 residues. Germline V gives CDR1 SGDLS, CDR2 YYNGEE. The CDR3 is CASSVEDRESNQPQHF. The CDR3 bases are TGTGCCAGCAGCGTAGAGGACAGGGAAAGCAATCAGCCCCAGCATTTT.

About this clone: This specimen includes other DNA sequences encoding the same CDR3. The J gene is TRBJ2-2, the V gene TRBV7-2, with 9 bases identical to TRBD2. This CDR3 is built from 14 residues. The V and J ends lost 3 bases and 7 bases, in that order; junction bases with no gene match: 3. Germline V gene sequence: CDR1 SGHTA, CDR2 FQGNSA. CDR3 protein: CASSFSGSSGELFF. CDR3 nucleotide sequence: TGTGCCAGCAGCTTTAGCGGGAGTAGCGGGGAGCTGTTTTTT.

This rearrangement joins TRBV2 to TRBJ1-1, with TRBD1 identical over 7 bases. Trimming removed 5 bases from V and 0 bases from J; junction bases left unmatched: 6. The CDR3 length is 15 residues. CDR1 SNHLY and CDR2 FYNNEI come from the germline V gene. The CDR3 DNA follows: TGTGCCAGCAGTCGCGGACAGGTTTTGAACACTGAAGCTTTCTTT. Translation gives CASSRGQVLNTEAFF. Full variable domain (remainder filled in from reference TRBV2 and TRBJ1-1): EPEVTQTPSHQVTQMGQEVILRCVPISNHLYFYWYRQILGQKVEFLVSFYNNEISEKSEIFDDQFSVERPDGSNFTLKIRSTKLEDSAMYFCASSRGQVLNTEAFFGQGTRLTVV.

This clone appeared once. V and J are TRBV10-1 and TRBJ2-3; 7 bases are shared with TRBD2. This CDR3 is built from 17 residues. Unmatched junction bases numbered 13, after V lost 5 bases and J lost 2 bases. Germline-derived CDR1 and CDR2 are WNHNN and SYGVQD (reference sequence). For the CDR3, the DNA is TGCGCCAGCAGTCCCCACCAGCGGGGATTACCCACAGATACGCAGTATTTT. This gives the protein CASSPHQRGLPTDTQYF.

The chain combines TRBV10-1 with TRBJ2-1; the D is unclear. V lost 1 base, J lost 4 bases, and 8 bases lay in between. Germline CDR1 is WNHNN and CDR2 is SYGVQD (reference sequence). The CDR3 runs to 14 residues. Written as DNA, the CDR3 is TGCGCCAGCAGTGAGTACAGACAATACAATGAGCAGTTCTTC. It is translated as CASSEYRQYNEQFF.

J is TRBJ2-5 and V is TRBV29-1; a possible D gene is TRBD2 (6 bases). Germline CDR1 SQVTM, CDR2 ANQGSEA. CDR3 length: 12 residues. The V end was cut by 5 bases, the J end by 5 bases, with 12 bases between. CDR3 sequence reads: CSVLTRGETQYF. CDR3 DNA: TGCAGCGTTCTGACTAGAGGGGAGACCCAGTACTTC.

The chain is built from TRBV5-1 and TRBJ2-5; tentative D call: TRBD1 (5 bases). This CDR3 contains 15 residues. With 3 bases removed from V and 5 bases from J, the gap between germline ends came to 17 bases. The germline gives CDR1 SGHRS, CDR2 YFSETQ. The CDR3 spells CASSSNPMGQETQYF. CDR3 DNA: TGCGCCAGCAGCTCGAACCCGATGGGGCAGGAGACCCAGTACTTC.

This rearrangement joins TRBV5-1 to TRBJ2-4, with 9 positions matching TRBD1. Per germline, CDR1 SGHRS and CDR2 YFSETQ. V lost 2 bases to trimming and J lost 6 bases; unmatched junction nucleotides: 3. The CDR3 contains 14 residues. Here the CDR3 reads CASSLNRGPNIQYF. The CDR3 DNA is TGCGCCAGCAGCTTAAACAGGGGGCCAAACATTCAGTACTTC.

This sequence joins TRBV10-3 and TRBJ2-7, with 11 positions matching TRBD2. The trim removed 5 bases at V and 3 bases at J, leaving 3 bases unmatched. CDR3 length: 14 amino acids. Germline CDR1 reads ENHRY; CDR2 reads SYGVKD. This CDR3 reads CAISTGTSGYEQYF. Here the CDR3 DNA reads TGTGCCATCAGTACCGGGACTAGCGGCTACGAGCAGTACTTC.

The chain combines TRBV6-5 with TRBJ1-2, with TRBD1 identical over 8 bases. CDR3 length equals 14 residues. The trim removed 5 bases at V and 8 bases at J, leaving 10 bases unmatched. From germline, CDR1 is MNHEY and CDR2 SVGAGI. CDR3 in DNA: TGTGCCAGCAGTCCACAGGGGGGCCGAGAAGGCTACACCTTC. This codes for CASSPQGGREGYTF.

The rearrangement uses TRBV25-1 and TRBJ2-7, with D perhaps assigned TRBD1 or TRBD2 (5 bases each). V was trimmed by 6 bases and J by 6 bases, leaving 12 bases between them. Germline lookup yields CDR1 MGHDK and CDR2 SYGVNS. The CDR3 loop spans 12 amino acids. The CDR3 here is CASSPPGGEQYF. CDR3 sequence (DNA): TGTGCCAGCAGCCCCCCTGGGGGCGAGCAGTACTTC.

This chain links TRBV2 with TRBJ2-3; 8 nucleotides align to TRBD2. Germline values: CDR1 SNHLY, CDR2 FYNNEI. Germline trimming cut 6 bases from V and 3 bases from J; bases unmatched to any gene: 8. The CDR3 runs 15 residues. The CDR3 region is CASSTRTSRTDTQYF. The CDR3 DNA follows: TGTGCCAGCAGCACCCGGACTAGCAGGACAGATACGCAGTATTTT.

J is TRBJ2-7 and V is TRBV10-3; weak D call: TRBD1 (6 bases). The ends were cut back, 3 bases at V and 6 bases at J, with 12 bases in the middle. From germline, CDR1 is ENHRY and CDR2 SYGVKD. CDR3 length: 13 residues. CDR3 coding DNA: TGTGCCATCAGTGAAGGTGGGGGCGGCGAGCAGTACTTC. Its translation is CAISEGGGGEQYF.

V and J are TRBV6-5 and TRBJ2-1, with 9 bases identical to TRBD2. The CDR3 contains 16 residues. CDR1 and CDR2 (germline): MNHEY, SVGAGI. The V and J ends lost 4 bases and 3 bases, in that order; junction bases with no gene match: 7. This CDR3 reads CASSFETSGHYNEQFF. DNA of the CDR3: TGTGCCAGCAGTTTCGAGACTAGCGGCCACTACAATGAGCAGTTCTTC.

Here the CDR3 reads CASSSREETQYF. The CDR3 nucleotides read TGTGCCAGCAGCTCAAGGGAAGAGACCCAGTACTTC. The chain is built from TRBV11-2 and TRBJ2-5; D is unresolved. V was pared by 4 bases and J by 3 bases, with 6 bases between. The CDR3 covers 12 residues. Germline loops: CDR1 SGHAT, CDR2 FQNNGV.

This clone was found once. CDR3 residues: CSVANPAGAQETQYF. The CDR3 DNA sequence: TGCAGCGTCGCGAACCCCGCGGGGGCCCAAGAGACCCAGTACTTC. The gene calls are TRBV29-1 and TRBJ2-5; maybe TRBD2 (7 bases). Trimming shortened V by 6 bases and J by 1 base, and 18 bases separated the two germline ends. Germline V lookup: CDR1 SQVTM, CDR2 ANQGSEA. This CDR3 contains 15 residues. Combining the CDR3 with reference TRBV29-1 and TRBJ2-5 gives the whole variable domain SAVISQKPSRDICQRGTSLTIQCQVDSQVTMMFWYRQQPGQSLTLIATANQGSEATYESGFVIDKFPISRPNLTFSTLTVSNMSPEDSSIYLCSVANPAGAQETQYFGPGTRLLVL.

This sequence joins TRBV9 and TRBJ2-2; 10 nucleotides agree with TRBD2. Germline CDR1 and CDR2: SGDLS and YYNGEE. The CDR3 contains 17 residues. The V segment lost 4 bases and the J segment 1 base; nucleotides outside the gene matches: 7. For the CDR3, the DNA is TGTGCCAGCAGCCCGGGACTAGCGAGGCTGAACACCGGGGAGCTGTTTTTT. It is translated as CASSPGLARLNTGELFF. Full variable domain (outside the CDR3, taken from reference TRBV9 and TRBJ2-2): DSGVTQTPKHLITATGQRVTLRCSPRSGDLSVYWYQQSLDQGLQFLIQYYNGEERAKGNILERFSAQQFPDLHSELNLSSLELGDSALYFCASSPGLARLNTGELFFGEGSRLTVL.

This chain uses TRBV5-4 with TRBJ2-3; tentatively, D is TRBD2 (6 bases). The CDR3 is 16 residues long. Trimming stripped 6 bases from V and 3 bases from J, with 20 bases between. Looked up from germline, CDR1 is SGHNT and CDR2 is YYREEE (reference sequence). CDR3 region: CASTPARVGGTDTQYF. The DNA for the CDR3 is TGTGCCAGCACCCCCGCCCGGGTAGGAGGGACAGATACGCAGTATTTT.

The chain uses TRBV5-1 and TRBJ2-7, with D perhaps matching TRBD1 (6 bases). Per germline, CDR1 SGHRS and CDR2 YFSETQ. Trimming removed 0 bases from V and 0 bases from J, with 10 bases in between. The CDR3 covers 15 residues. The CDR3 is CASSLVGGASYEQYF. The CDR3 DNA sequence: TGCGCCAGCAGCTTGGTTGGGGGCGCCTCCTACGAGCAGTACTTC.

The rearrangement links TRBV5-1 to TRBJ2-5, with 8 bases aligning to TRBD1. Germline loops: CDR1 SGHRS, CDR2 YFSETQ. J lost 2 bases, V lost 7 bases, and 7 bases had no gene match. The CDR3 loop spans 14 amino acids. In nucleotides, the CDR3 is TGCGCCAGCTTCACTGGGACAGGACAAGAGACCCAGTACTTC. It codes for CASFTGTGQETQYF.

The gene calls are TRBV5-1 and TRBJ2-7; maybe TRBD2 (6 bases). The germline gives CDR1 SGHRS, CDR2 YFSETQ. The CDR3 contains 14 residues. V lost 1 base, J lost 1 base, and 9 bases lay in between. CDR3 residues: CASSLRESSYEQYF. In nucleotides, the CDR3 is TGCGCCAGCAGCTTGCGGGAGTCGTCCTACGAGCAGTACTTC.

In regard to this clone: Within the sample, other DNA sequences also encode this same CDR3. The chain links TRBV11-2 to TRBJ1-5; the D is unclear. CDR1 and CDR2 from the germline V gene are SGHAT and FQNNGV. Between the trimmed V and J ends, which lost 3 bases and 4 bases, there was a span of 7 bases. The CDR3 sequence is 13 residues long. This chain's CDR3 is CASSLAGNQPQHF. The CDR3 DNA is TGTGCCAGCAGCTTGGCAGGTAATCAGCCCCAGCATTTT.

Worth noting for this clone: Different DNA sequences within this sample yield the same CDR3. The V and J genes are TRBV9 and TRBJ1-5; D remains unclear. The CDR3 covers 13 residues. The germline CDR1 and CDR2 sequences are SGDLS and YYNGEE. The V gene lost 0 bases and the J gene lost 4 bases, with 5 bases spanning the gap. CDR3 amino acids: CASSVASNQPQHF. CDR3 nucleotides: TGTGCCAGCAGCGTAGCGTCTAATCAGCCCCAGCATTTT.